Given below is one TCR beta chain in context. The method was immunoSEQ multiplex PCR; TCRdb's version includes in-frame clones alone and lacks a portion of them. Here the sample spans about 23,000 clones, more than 80% being singletons. These data are taken from a study of blood T cell repertoires in COVID-19. The source of this sequence is a human donor in a cohort sampled during active COVID-19. Sequencing input: peripheral blood.

The CDR3 is CASSSEGANYGYTF. As DNA, the CDR3 is TGCGCCAGCAGCTCTGAGGGCGCCAACTATGGCTACACCTTC. The rearrangement uses TRBV5-1 and TRBJ1-2, with D hard to call. Trimming removed 3 bases at V and 2 bases at J, with 11 bases between. The germline V gene has CDR1 SGHRS and CDR2 YFSETQ. CDR3 length: 14 residues. Combining the CDR3 with reference TRBV5-1 and TRBJ1-2 gives the whole variable domain KAGVTQTPRYLIKTRGQQVTLSCSPISGHRSVSWYQQTPGQGLQFLFEYFSETQRNKGNFPGRFSGRQFSNSRSEMNVSTLELGDSALYLCASSSEGANYGYTFGSGTRLTVV.